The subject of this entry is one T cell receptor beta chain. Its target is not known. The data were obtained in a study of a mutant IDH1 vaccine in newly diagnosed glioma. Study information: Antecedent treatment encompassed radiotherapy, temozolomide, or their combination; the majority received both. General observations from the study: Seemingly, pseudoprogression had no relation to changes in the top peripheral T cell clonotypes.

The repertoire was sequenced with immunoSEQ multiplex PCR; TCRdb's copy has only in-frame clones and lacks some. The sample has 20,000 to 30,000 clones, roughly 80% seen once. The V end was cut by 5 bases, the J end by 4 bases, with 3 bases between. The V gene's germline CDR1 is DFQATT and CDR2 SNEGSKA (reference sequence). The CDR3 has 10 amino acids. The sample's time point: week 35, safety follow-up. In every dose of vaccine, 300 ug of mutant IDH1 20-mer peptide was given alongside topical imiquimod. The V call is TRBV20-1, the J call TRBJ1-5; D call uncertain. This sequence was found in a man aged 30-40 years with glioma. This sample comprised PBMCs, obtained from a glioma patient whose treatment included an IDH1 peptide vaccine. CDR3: CSAGNQPQHF. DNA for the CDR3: TGCAGTGCTGGGAATCAGCCCCAGCATTTT.